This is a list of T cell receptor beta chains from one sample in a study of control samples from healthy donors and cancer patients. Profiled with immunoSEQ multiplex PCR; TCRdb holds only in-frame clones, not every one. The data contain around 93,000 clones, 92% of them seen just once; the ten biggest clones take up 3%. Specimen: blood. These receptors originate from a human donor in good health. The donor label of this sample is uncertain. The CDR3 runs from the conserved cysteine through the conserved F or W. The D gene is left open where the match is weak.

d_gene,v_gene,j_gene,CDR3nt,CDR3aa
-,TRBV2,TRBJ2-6,TGTGCCGGGGGGGACACCGGCTACTCTGGGGCCAACGTCCTGACTTTC,CAGGDTGYSGANVLTF
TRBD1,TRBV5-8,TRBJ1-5,TGTGCCAGCAGCTGGACAGGGAGCCAGCCCCAGCATTTT,CASSWTGSQPQHF
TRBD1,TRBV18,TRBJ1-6,TGTGCCAGCTCACCATCATCAGGGGGTAATTCACCCCTCCACTTT,CASSPSSGGNSPLHF
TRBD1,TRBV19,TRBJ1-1,TGTGCCAGTAGTATTTATACGGGACAGGGATTAACTGAAGCTTTCTTT,CASSIYTGQGLTEAFF
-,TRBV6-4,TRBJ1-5,TGTGCCAGCAGTCGGACAGCTAATCAGCCCCAGCATTTT,CASSRTANQPQHF
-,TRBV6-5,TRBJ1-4,TGTGCCAGCAGACCCGGGATCAGGGGTGAAAAACTGTTTTTT,CASRPGIRGEKLFF
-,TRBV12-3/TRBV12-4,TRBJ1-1,TGTGCCAGCAGTTGGACATACACTGAAGCTTTCTTT,CASSWTYTEAFF
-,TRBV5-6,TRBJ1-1,TGTGCCAGCAGCCTACCCCAGAACACTGAAGCTTTCTTT,CASSLPQNTEAFF
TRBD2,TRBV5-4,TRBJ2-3,TGTGCCAGCAGCTTGGGACTAGCTAGCACAGATACGCAGTATTTT,CASSLGLASTDTQYF
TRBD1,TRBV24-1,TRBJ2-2,TGTGCCACCAGTGGGACAGGGGATAGTAGCACCGGGGAGCTGTTTTTT,CATSGTGDSSTGELFF
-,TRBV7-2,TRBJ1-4,TGTGCCAGCGGGCCCGGGACATCAAACGAAAAACTGTTTTTT,CASGPGTSNEKLFF
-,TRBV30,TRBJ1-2,TGTGCCTGGAGTGTGGCAGGGAGAAACTATGGCTACACCTTC,CAWSVAGRNYGYTF